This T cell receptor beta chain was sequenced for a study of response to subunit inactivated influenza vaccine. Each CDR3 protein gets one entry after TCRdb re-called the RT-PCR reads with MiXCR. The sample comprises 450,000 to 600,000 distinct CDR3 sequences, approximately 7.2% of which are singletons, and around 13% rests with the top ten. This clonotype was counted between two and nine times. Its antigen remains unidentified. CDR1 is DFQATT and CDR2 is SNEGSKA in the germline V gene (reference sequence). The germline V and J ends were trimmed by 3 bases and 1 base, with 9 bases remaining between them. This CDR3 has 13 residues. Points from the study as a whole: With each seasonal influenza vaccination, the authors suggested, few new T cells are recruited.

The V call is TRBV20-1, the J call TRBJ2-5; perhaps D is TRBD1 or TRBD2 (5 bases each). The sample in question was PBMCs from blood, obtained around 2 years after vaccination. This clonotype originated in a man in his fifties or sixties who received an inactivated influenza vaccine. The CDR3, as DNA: TGCAGTGCTAGTGGGGGAGCCCAAGAGACCCAGTACTTC. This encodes CSASGGAQETQYF.